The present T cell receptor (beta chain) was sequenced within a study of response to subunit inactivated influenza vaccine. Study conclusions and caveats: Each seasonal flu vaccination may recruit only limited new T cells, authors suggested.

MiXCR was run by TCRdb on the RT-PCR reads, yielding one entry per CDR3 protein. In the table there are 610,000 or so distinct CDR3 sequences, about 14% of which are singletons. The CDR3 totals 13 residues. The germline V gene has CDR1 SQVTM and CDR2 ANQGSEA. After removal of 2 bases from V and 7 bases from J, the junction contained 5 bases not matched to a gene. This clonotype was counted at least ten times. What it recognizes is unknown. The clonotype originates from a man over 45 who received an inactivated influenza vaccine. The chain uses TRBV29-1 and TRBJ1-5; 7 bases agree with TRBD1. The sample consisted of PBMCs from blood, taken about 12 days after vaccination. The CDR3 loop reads CSVELRQGQPQHF. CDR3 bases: TGCAGCGTTGAATTGAGACAGGGCCAGCCCCAGCATTTT.